This TCR beta chain was sequenced during a study of tumor-infiltrating lymphocytes in primary liver carcinoma. Overall study: Samples had roughly 3.65 to 7.5 million productive TCRbeta reads, comparable between tissue types.

Starting material of 400 to 600 ng total RNA yielded TCR beta cDNA via a constant-region primer. What produced the TCR beta libraries was three nested multiplex PCR rounds using slightly modified ARM-PCR. The first two PCR rounds, approximately 10 cycles each, used TRBV1-TRBV30 forward primers and a C-beta reverse primer. From the multiplex PCR reads, TCRdb called clonotypes with MiXCR, one entry per CDR3 protein. The table includes 25,000 to 35,000 distinct CDR3 sequences, around 71% detected once. This clonotype was detected many times. The antigen is not known. Findings of the study overall: Paired tumor-adjacent and tumor-blood samples overlapped less than tumor region pairs did.

The V end was cut by 8 bases, the J end by 0 bases, with 8 bases between. CDR3 size: 12 residues. Germline V gene data show CDR1 as ENHRY and CDR2 as SYGVKD. Co-extraction of RNA and DNA was performed on about 19-31 mg of unsorted bulk tissue. The patients had histopathologically diagnosed primary liver carcinoma, and their disease was treated by surgical resection. Specimen: liver tumor tissue from sampling region 3. Subset indicated: tumor region T3, left-lateral pole. The chain links TRBV10-3 to TRBJ2-7; D gene uncertain. This clonotype was obtained from a woman aged 25 to 39 with primary liver carcinoma and hepatitis B virus infection. The CDR3, as DNA: TGTGCCATCGGCGGTAGCTCCTACGAGCAGTACTTC. It encodes CAIGGSSYEQYF.